These 4 T cell receptor beta chains originate from one sample sequenced in a study of blood T cell repertoires in COVID-19. Using immunoSEQ multiplex PCR, the repertoire was profiled, and TCRdb retains in-frame clones only, with some absent. This table holds about 45,000 clones, roughly nine tenths found once. The sample was peripheral blood. These TCRs come from a human donor in a cohort sampled during active COVID-19.

This chain links TRBV10-3 with TRBJ1-5; TRBD1 might be the D (6 bases). Germline loops: CDR1 ENHRY, CDR2 SYGVKD. The ends were cut back, 2 bases at V and 0 bases at J, with 8 bases in the middle. CDR3 length equals 15 residues. CDR3 coding DNA: TGTGCCATCAGTGAGGGACAGACTAGCAATCAGCCCCAGCATTTT. Amino acid sequence: CAISEGQTSNQPQHF.

The rearrangement joins TRBV6-5 to TRBJ1-5, with TRBD1 as a possible D gene (6 bases). The length of the CDR3 is 13 residues. V lost 5 bases, J lost 5 bases, and 10 bases lay in between. The germline CDR1 and CDR2 sequences are MNHEY and SVGAGI. In DNA form, the CDR3 reads TGTGCCAGCAGTCCACAGGGTGATCAGCCCCAGCATTTT. Its protein product is CASSPQGDQPQHF.

The chain links TRBV11-2 to TRBJ1-3; possible D gene TRBD1, 5 bases. The length of the CDR3 is 16 residues. The V end lost 1 base, the J end lost 3 bases, and 13 bases lay between the germline ends. In germline, CDR1 is SGHAT, CDR2 FQNNGV. DNA of the CDR3: TGTGCCAGCAGCTTAGCCGCCTGGGGCAGTGGAAACACCATATATTTT. Protein: CASSLAAWGSGNTIYF. The whole variable domain, remainder taken from reference TRBV11-2 and TRBJ1-3, is EAGVAQSPRYKIIEKRQSVAFWCNPISGHATLYWYQQILGQGPKLLIQFQNNGVVDDSQLPKDRFSAERLKGVDSTLKIQPAKLEDSAVYLCASSLAAWGSGNTIYFGEGSWLTVV.

The chain combines TRBV4-3 with TRBJ2-7, with D maybe TRBD2 (5 bases). The CDR3 has 13 residues. Trimming took 0 bases from V and 3 from J, leaving 6 bases between them. The germline CDR1 and CDR2 sequences are LGHNA and YSLEER. The CDR3 loop reads CASSQDGLYEQYF. Here the CDR3 DNA reads TGCGCCAGCAGCCAAGACGGACTCTACGAGCAGTACTTC.